The T cell receptor beta chain under discussion was sequenced for a study of patients and donors after allogeneic stem cell transplantation. From the RT-PCR reads, TCRdb called clonotypes with MiXCR, one entry per CDR3 protein. The data contain 920,000 or so distinct CDR3 sequences, roughly 18% of them singletons. Per germline, CDR1 DFQATT and CDR2 SNEGSKA (reference sequence). Losses at the gene ends were 5 bases for V and 1 base for J; bases not matched to a gene: 10. The CDR3 has 15 residues. Sequenced sample: blood, either unsorted or a sorted T cell fraction (not recorded which). The receptor comes from a human donor who was either an allogeneic HSCT recipient or a stem cell or donor lymphocyte infusion donor (not recorded which). It is not recorded whose cells these are; they may come from a transplant donor. The rearrangement links TRBV20-1 to TRBJ1-1; TRBD1 agrees at 7 bases. The CDR3 region has the DNA TGCAGTGCTCACCGGGACAGTGTATGGAACACTGAAGCTTTCTTT. Its translation is CSAHRDSVWNTEAFF.